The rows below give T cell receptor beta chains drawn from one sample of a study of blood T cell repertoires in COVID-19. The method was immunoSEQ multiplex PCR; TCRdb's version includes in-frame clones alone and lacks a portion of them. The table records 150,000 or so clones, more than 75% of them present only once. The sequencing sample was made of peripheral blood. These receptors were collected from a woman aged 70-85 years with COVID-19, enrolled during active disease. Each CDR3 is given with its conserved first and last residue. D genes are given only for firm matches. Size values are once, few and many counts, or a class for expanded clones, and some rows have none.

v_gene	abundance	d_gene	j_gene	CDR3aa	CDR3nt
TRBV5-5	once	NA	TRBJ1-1	CASSLESGGAFF	TGTGCCAGCAGCTTGGAATCGGGGGGAGCTTTCTTT
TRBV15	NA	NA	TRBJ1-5	CATSRELQGYQPQHF	TGTGCCACCAGCAGAGAACTACAGGGTTATCAGCCCCAGCATTTT
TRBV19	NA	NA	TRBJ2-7	CASSTPQAYEQYF	TGTGCCAGTAGTACCCCCCAGGCCTACGAGCAGTACTTC
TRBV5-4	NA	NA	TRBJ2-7	CASSPEPSYEQYF	TGTGCCAGCAGCCCTGAGCCATCCTACGAGCAGTACTTC
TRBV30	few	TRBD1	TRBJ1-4	CAWNRGGNEKLFF	TGTGCCTGGAACAGGGGGGGAAATGAAAAACTGTTTTTT
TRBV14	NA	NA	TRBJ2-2	CASRHLNTGELFF	TGTGCCAGCCGCCATCTGAACACCGGGGAGCTGTTTTTT
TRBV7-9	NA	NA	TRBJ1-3	CASSLGAGINTIYF	TGTGCCAGCAGCTTAGGTGCGGGGATAAACACCATATATTTT
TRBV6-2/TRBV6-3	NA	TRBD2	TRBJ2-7	CASSSSSGVVKQYF	TGTGCCAGCAGTTCTAGTAGCGGGGTCGTGAAGCAGTACTTC
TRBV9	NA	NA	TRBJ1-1	CASSVFPISGMNTEAFF	TGTGCCAGCAGCGTTTTTCCCATCAGCGGCATGAACACTGAAGCTTTCTTT
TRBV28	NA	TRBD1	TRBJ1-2	CASATGPNGYTF	TGTGCCAGCGCGACAGGGCCCAATGGCTACACCTTC
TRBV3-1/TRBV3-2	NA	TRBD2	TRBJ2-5	CASSNSGTSRVETQYF	TGTGCCAGCAGCAACTCCGGGACTAGCCGAGTAGAGACCCAGTACTTC
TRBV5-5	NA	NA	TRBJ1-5	CASSLFSGGNQPQHF	TGTGCCAGCAGCCTCTTCTCGGGCGGGAATCAGCCCCAGCATTTT
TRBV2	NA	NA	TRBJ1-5	CASSPDDRNNQPQHF	TGTGCCAGCAGTCCTGACGACAGGAACAATCAGCCCCAGCATTTT
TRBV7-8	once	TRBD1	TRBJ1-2	CASSPHPPGTGDGYTF	TGTGCCAGCAGCCCCCACCCCCCCGGGACAGGGGATGGCTACACCTTC
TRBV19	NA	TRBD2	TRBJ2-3	CASSMERGGLTDTQYF	TGTGCCAGTAGTATGGAGCGGGGGGGCTTAACGGATACGCAGTATTTT
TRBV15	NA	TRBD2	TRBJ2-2	CATPGGTANTGELFF	TGTGCCACCCCCGGGGGGACCGCGAACACCGGGGAGCTGTTTTTT
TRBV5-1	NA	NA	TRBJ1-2	CASSLGQGNWGYTF	TGCGCCAGCAGCTTGGGCCAGGGAAATTGGGGCTACACCTTC
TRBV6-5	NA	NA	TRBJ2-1	CASSLRGFGTNEQFF	TGTGCCAGCAGCCTCCGGGGGTTCGGCACCAATGAGCAGTTCTTC
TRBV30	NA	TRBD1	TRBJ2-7	CAWSITGGSKGVSYEQYF	TGTGCCTGGAGTATAACAGGGGGTTCTAAAGGGGTTTCCTACGAGCAGTACTTC
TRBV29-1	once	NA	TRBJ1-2	CSVDAEDSYGYTF	TGCAGCGTTGACGCAGAAGACTCGTATGGCTACACCTTC
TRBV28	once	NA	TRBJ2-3	CASSFLSGVSTDTQYF	TGTGCCAGCAGTTTCCTATCGGGGGTTAGCACAGATACGCAGTATTTT
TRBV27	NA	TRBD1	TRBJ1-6	CASRTPDRVNSPLHF	TGTGCCAGCCGGACCCCGGACAGGGTTAATTCACCCCTCCACTTT
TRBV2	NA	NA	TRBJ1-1	CASGRGGPQGTEAFF	TGTGCCAGTGGGAGGGGGGGCCCTCAGGGCACTGAAGCTTTCTTT
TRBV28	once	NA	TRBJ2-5	CASSLRQGGRETQYF	TGTGCCAGCAGTTTACGGCAGGGAGGTAGAGAGACCCAGTACTTC
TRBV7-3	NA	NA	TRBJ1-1	CASSFRGGREAFF	TGTGCCAGCAGCTTCCGCGGAGGGAGAGAAGCTTTCTTT
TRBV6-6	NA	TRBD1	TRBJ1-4	CASSDRGNEKLFF	TGTGCCAGCAGTGACAGGGGGAATGAAAAACTGTTTTTT
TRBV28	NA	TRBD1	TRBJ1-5	CASSRQGNQPQHF	TGTGCCAGCAGTCGACAGGGGAATCAGCCCCAGCATTTT
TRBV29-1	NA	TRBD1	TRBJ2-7	CSVPGQGSTGQYF	TGCAGCGTTCCGGGACAGGGGTCCACGGGGCAGTACTTC
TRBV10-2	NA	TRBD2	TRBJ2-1	CASRAGLAATNEQFF	TGCGCCAGCAGAGCGGGACTAGCGGCAACCAATGAGCAGTTCTTC
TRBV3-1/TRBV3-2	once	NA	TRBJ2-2	CASSPLNPTDSTGELFF	TGTGCCAGCAGCCCCCTAAATCCTACTGATTCGACCGGGGAGCTGTTTTTT
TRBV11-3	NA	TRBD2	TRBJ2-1	CASSLGRVGGGRSSYNEQFF	TGTGCCAGCAGCTTAGGTCGGGTGGGCGGGGGGCGAAGCTCCTACAATGAGCAGTTCTTC
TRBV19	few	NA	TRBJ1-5	CASSTVAGSNQPQHF	TGTGCCAGTAGTACCGTGGCGGGTAGTAATCAGCCCCAGCATTTT
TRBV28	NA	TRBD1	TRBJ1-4	CASRRTGEKLFF	TGTGCCAGCAGAAGGACAGGGGAAAAACTGTTTTTT
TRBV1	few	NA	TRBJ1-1	CTSSYGGREAPWRNTEAFF	TGCACCAGCAGTTATGGCGGGCGAGAGGCCCCCTGGAGGAACACTGAAGCTTTCTTT
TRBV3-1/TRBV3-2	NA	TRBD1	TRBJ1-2	CASSQGQGLGYGYTF	TGTGCCAGCAGCCAAGGACAGGGGCTTGGCTATGGCTACACCTTC